The 15 T cell receptor beta chains given below trace back to one sample, sequenced in a study of resident and recirculating memory T cells in vitiligo listed by TCRdb under 2018. The library was built by means of the immunoSEQ multiplex PCR assay. TCRdb provides this immuneACCESS table in a form limited to in-frame rearrangements. Some clones are lacking; in checked studies, under half of them reflect an unresolved V gene, and why the rest are absent is not known. Within this sample are around 70,000 clones, with approximately 93% of them counted one time only. The ten largest account for 4.9% of the sample. Sequenced sample: blood. The receptor source for this set is a male donor with vitiligo.

The chain joins TRBV29-1 to TRBJ1-2, with TRBD1 matching 9 bases. V shed 5 bases and J 3 bases; nucleotides not matched to a gene: 4. CDR1 is SQVTM and CDR2 is ANQGSEA in the germline V gene. The CDR3 covers 13 residues. The CDR3 bases are TGCAGCGTTTGGGGACAGGGTCACTATGGCTACACCTTC. It specifies CSVWGQGHYGYTF.

This clone appeared a few times. The chain links TRBV18 to TRBJ1-1; 9 nucleotides line up with TRBD1. This CDR3 is built from 15 residues. Germline V gives CDR1 KGHSH, CDR2 LQKENI. Trimming cost V 3 bases and J 5 bases; bases outside gene matches: 7. The CDR3 coding sequence is TGTGCCAGCTCACCGGGACAGGGAGGGGAAACTGAAGCTTTCTTT. This codes for CASSPGQGGETEAFF.

The chain is built from TRBV5-6 and TRBJ2-2, with D unresolved. The CDR3 consists of 13 residues. V gave up 2 bases and J gave up 6 bases, with 8 bases separating them. The germline V gene encodes CDR1 SGHDT and CDR2 YYEEEE. For the CDR3, the DNA is TGTGCCAGCAGCTTCGTTGAGGCCGGGGAGCTGTTTTTT. Translation gives CASSFVEAGELFF. Drawing the rest from reference TRBV5-6 and TRBJ2-2, the complete variable domain is DAGVTQSPTHLIKTRGQQVTLRCSPKSGHDTVSWYQQALGQGPQFIFQYYEEEERQRGNFPDRFSGHQFPNYSSELNVNALLLGDSALYLCASSFVEAGELFFGEGSRLTVL.

This chain connects TRBV12-5 to TRBJ2-2, with D tentatively TRBD2 (7 bases). The CDR3 loop spans 16 amino acids. The V and J ends lost 0 bases and 8 bases respectively, with 16 bases between them. Germline V gene sequence: CDR1 LGHNT, CDR2 FRNRAP. CDR3 sequence reads: CASGLVPGGAKGELFF. The CDR3 DNA is TGTGCTAGTGGTTTGGTTCCGGGGGGCGCAAAGGGGGAGCTGTTTTTT.

The chain links TRBV28 to TRBJ1-5; 9 bases match TRBD1. J lost 4 bases, V lost 5 bases, and 3 bases had no gene match. This CDR3 comprises 14 residues. In germline, CDR1 is MDHEN, CDR2 SYDVKM. CDR3 sequence: CASSVGTGNQPQHF. As DNA, the CDR3 is TGTGCCAGCAGTGTAGGGACAGGGAATCAGCCCCAGCATTTT.

The gene calls are TRBV6-1 and TRBJ2-7; 13 bases fit TRBD2. Trimming removed 8 bases from V and 0 bases from J; junction bases left unmatched: 4. Germline V gene data show CDR1 as MNHNS and CDR2 as SASEGT. The CDR3 is made up of 15 amino acids. This CDR3 reads CASCRTSGGSYEQYF. CDR3 DNA sequence: TGTGCCAGCTGTCGGACTAGCGGGGGCTCCTACGAGCAGTACTTC.

The rearrangement joins TRBV6-1 to TRBJ2-7; 8 bases are shared with TRBD1. Germline CDR1 reads MNHNS; CDR2 reads SASEGT. V shed 5 bases and J 5 bases; nucleotides not matched to a gene: 8. The CDR3 loop spans 14 amino acids. This CDR3 reads CASSMGQAIDEQYF. CDR3 DNA sequence: TGTGCCAGCAGTATGGGACAGGCTATAGACGAGCAGTACTTC.

The genes are TRBV30 and TRBJ2-5; weak D call: TRBD2 (6 bases). Trimming took 5 bases from V and 4 from J, leaving 14 bases between them. This CDR3 has 13 amino acids. Germline-derived CDR1 and CDR2 are GTSNPN and SVGIG (reference sequence). In DNA form, the CDR3 reads TGTGCCTGGGTGCGGGACGTGGGAGAGACCCAGTACTTC. As protein: CAWVRDVGETQYF.

The V and J genes are TRBV25-1 and TRBJ1-6, with 7 bases lining up with TRBD1. The CDR3 contains 13 residues. CDR1 and CDR2 from the germline V gene are MGHDK and SYGVNS. V shed 7 bases, J shed 9 bases, and the junction held 6 bases outside the gene matches. CDR3 protein: CASTQGLGSPLHF. The CDR3 DNA follows: TGTGCCAGCACACAGGGGCTGGGTTCACCCCTCCACTTT.

The chain links TRBV25-1 to TRBJ2-3; TRBD1 aligns across 9 bases. The CDR3 is 16 amino acids. V was clipped by 2 bases and J by 4 bases; unmatched bases: 7. Germline CDR1 reads MGHDK; CDR2 reads SYGVNS. The CDR3, as DNA: TGTGCCAGCAGTGAACCGAACAGGGGGCGTGCAGATACGCAGTATTTT. This translates into CASSEPNRGRADTQYF.

The chain has TRBV27 and TRBJ2-7; 15 positions match TRBD2. Trimming at V came to 4 bases and at J to 2 bases, leaving 12 bases not matched to a gene. Germline CDR1 MNHEY, CDR2 SMNVEV (reference sequence). The CDR3 sequence is 19 residues long. The CDR3 loop reads CASSSLGLAGGLRAYEQYF. As DNA, the CDR3 is TGTGCCAGCAGTTCCCTCGGACTAGCGGGGGGGTTGAGGGCCTACGAGCAGTACTTC.

This chain joins TRBV5-1 and TRBJ1-1; tentative D call: TRBD1 (5 bases). Per germline, CDR1 SGHRS and CDR2 YFSETQ. CDR3 length: 16 amino acids. Trimming removed 4 bases from V and 4 bases from J, with 20 bases in between. In DNA form, the CDR3 reads TGCGCCAGCAGCACCGAATGGAGGGTGCAGGGCACTGAAGCTTTCTTT. The encoded protein is CASSTEWRVQGTEAFF.

The chain's CDR3 is CAISDRGPYNSPLHF. In nucleotides, the CDR3 is TGTGCCATCAGTGACAGGGGCCCCTATAATTCACCCCTCCACTTT. This chain joins TRBV10-3 and TRBJ1-6; weak D call: TRBD1 (6 bases). The V and J ends lost 3 bases and 2 bases respectively, with 8 bases between them. Germline assignment: CDR1 ENHRY and CDR2 SYGVKD. There are 15 residues in the CDR3.

The rearrangement uses TRBV2 and TRBJ1-4; no reliable D call. This CDR3 has 11 amino acids. The germline V gene encodes CDR1 SNHLY and CDR2 FYNNEI. Trimming stripped 7 bases from V and 8 bases from J, with 8 bases between. As DNA, the CDR3 is TGTGCCAGCATCTATACCGAAAAACTGTTTTTT. Protein sequence: CASIYTEKLFF.

V usage is TRBV4-3 and J usage is TRBJ1-2, with a tentative D call TRBD1 (6 bases). V lost 0 bases, J lost 5 bases, and 13 bases lay in between. The CDR3 is 15 residues long. Germline V gene sequence: CDR1 LGHNA, CDR2 YSLEER. DNA of the CDR3: TGCGCCAGCAGCCAAGATAGGGGGGGGGTTTATGGCTACACCTTC. Protein product: CASSQDRGGVYGYTF.